Listed below are T cell receptor beta chains from one sample, sequenced in a study of shared clonotypes between healthy human individuals. Sequenced by immunoSEQ multiplex PCR; TCRdb stores in-frame clones only, minus some. Among 1.6 million or so clones, roughly 96% were seen once, and the ten largest hold over 1%. Sequencing was carried out using naive CD4+ T cells sorted from blood. These receptors were taken from a man aged 30-40 years in good health. The CDR3 runs from the conserved cysteine through the conserved F or W. D genes are given only for firm matches. Not all rows give a size; the values are once, few, many and, for expanded clones, a class.

-	17	TRBV1	TRBJ2-7	-	CTSSQRTGPAAGCEQYF	TGCACCAGCAGCCAACGGACAGGGCCAGCGGCGGGGTGCGAGCAGTACTTC
TRBD1	14	TRBV6-4	TRBJ1-5	-	CASSEGTGYQPQHF	TGTGCCAGCAGTGAAGGGACAGGGTATCAGCCCCAGCATTTT
TRBD1	15	TRBV25-1	TRBJ2-1	-	CASSDLGQANNEQFF	TGTGCCAGCAGTGACCTTGGACAGGCGAACAATGAGCAGTTCTTC
TRBD2	17	TRBV19	TRBJ2-2	-	CASSVLAGGTGTGELFF	TGTGCCAGTAGTGTGCTAGCGGGAGGTACAGGGACCGGGGAGCTGTTTTTT
-	14	TRBV6-5	TRBJ2-7	-	CASSSRRGPYEQYF	TGTGCCAGCAGTTCACGGAGGGGTCCCTACGAGCAGTACTTC
TRBD2	15	TRBV18	TRBJ2-2	-	CASSPTGGGTGELFF	TGTGCCAGCTCACCCACGGGAGGTGGCACCGGGGAGCTGTTTTTT
TRBD2	16	TRBV28	TRBJ2-7	once	CASTISVSGNTYEQYF	TGTGCCAGCACGATCAGCGTTAGCGGGAACACCTACGAGCAGTACTTC
TRBD1	14	TRBV5-4	TRBJ2-7	-	CASTDGQGRGEQYF	TGTGCCAGCACTGACGGACAGGGTCGGGGGGAGCAGTACTTC
TRBD1	18	TRBV27	TRBJ2-7	-	CASSSSPDRVRASYEQYF	TGTGCCAGCAGTTCAAGCCCCGACAGGGTGAGAGCCTCCTACGAGCAGTACTTC
TRBD1	14	TRBV10-3	TRBJ1-5	few	CAISGTGGNQPQHF	TGTGCCATCAGCGGGACAGGGGGTAATCAGCCCCAGCATTTT
TRBD2	13	TRBV29-1	TRBJ2-5	-	CSVGVRGGETQYF	TGCAGCGTTGGGGTCCGCGGGGGAGAGACCCAGTACTTC
-	17	TRBV4-3	TRBJ2-6	-	CASSQTGLGPGANVLTF	TGCGCCAGCAGCCAGACGGGGTTAGGGCCTGGGGCCAACGTCCTGACTTTC
-	14	TRBV30	TRBJ1-5	-	CAWSVRQGDQPQHF	TGTGCCTGGAGTGTTAGGCAGGGTGATCAGCCCCAGCATTTT
-	15	TRBV9	TRBJ2-2	once	CASSVVDGAGGELFF	TGTGCCAGCAGCGTAGTAGACGGGGCGGGCGGGGAGCTGTTTTTT
TRBD1	11	TRBV29-1	TRBJ1-4	-	CSGGQAEKLFF	TGCAGCGGTGGACAGGCTGAAAAACTGTTTTTT
-	13	TRBV27	TRBJ2-5	-	CASSFRGTRTQYF	TGTGCCAGCAGTTTTAGAGGGACGAGAACCCAGTACTTC
TRBD1	16	TRBV15	TRBJ2-2	once	CATSETGARFAGELFF	TGTGCCACCAGCGAGACAGGGGCTCGGTTCGCCGGGGAGCTGTTTTTT
-	13	TRBV29-1	TRBJ2-7	-	CSIAGDLSYEQYF	TGCAGCATCGCAGGGGACTTATCCTACGAGCAGTACTTC
-	15	TRBV4-3	TRBJ1-5	once	CASSQALGLGQPQHF	TGCGCCAGCAGCCAGGCTCTGGGGCTAGGCCAGCCCCAGCATTTT
-	14	TRBV6-5	TRBJ2-1	-	CASSPGTGHNEQFF	TGTGCCAGCAGTCCCGGGACGGGCCACAATGAGCAGTTCTTC
-	21	TRBV27	TRBJ1-4	once	CASFSGDRPLAVLSSVEKLFF	TGTGCCAGCTTTTCGGGTGATCGCCCCCTGGCCGTGCTCTCCAGTGTTGAAAAACTGTTTTTT
TRBD2	14	TRBV6-5	TRBJ2-7	-	CASSRTSGPYEQYF	TGTGCCAGCAGCCGGACTAGCGGGCCCTACGAGCAGTACTTC
-	14	TRBV5-1	TRBJ1-1	-	CASSLSAGDTEAFF	TGCGCCAGCAGCTTGTCAGCAGGGGACACTGAAGCTTTCTTT